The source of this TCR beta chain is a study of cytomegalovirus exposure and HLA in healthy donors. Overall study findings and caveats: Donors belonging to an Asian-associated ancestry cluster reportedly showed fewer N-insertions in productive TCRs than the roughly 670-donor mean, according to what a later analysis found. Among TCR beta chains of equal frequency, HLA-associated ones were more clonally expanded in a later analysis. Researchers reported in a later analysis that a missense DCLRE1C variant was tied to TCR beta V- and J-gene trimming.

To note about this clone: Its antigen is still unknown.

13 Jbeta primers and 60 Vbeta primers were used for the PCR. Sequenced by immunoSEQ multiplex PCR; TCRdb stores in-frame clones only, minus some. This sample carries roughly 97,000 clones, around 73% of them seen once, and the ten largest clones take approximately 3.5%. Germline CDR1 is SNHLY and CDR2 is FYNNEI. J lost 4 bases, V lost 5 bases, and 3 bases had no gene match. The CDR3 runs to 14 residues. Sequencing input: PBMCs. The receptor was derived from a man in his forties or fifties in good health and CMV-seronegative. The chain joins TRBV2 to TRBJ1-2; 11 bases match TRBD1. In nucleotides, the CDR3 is TGTGCCAGCAGTTGGGGACAGGGGGTCTATGGCTACACCTTC. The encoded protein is CASSWGQGVYGYTF.